This T cell receptor (beta chain) derives from a study of response to subunit inactivated influenza vaccine. Study-wide results and caveats: It was the authors' suggestion that each seasonal influenza vaccination recruits few new T cells.

Each CDR3 protein is one row after TCRdb ran MiXCR on the RT-PCR reads. This sample has 590,000 or so distinct CDR3 sequences; approximately 14% occur once, and the top ten carry less than 9%. The CDR3 has 14 residues. V lost 5 bases to trimming and J lost 1 base, with 11 bases between them. The germline gives CDR1 MNHEY, CDR2 SMNVEV (reference sequence). In its sample, this clonotype was seen a few times. The target antigen is unknown. This specimen was PBMCs from blood, taken around two weeks before vaccination. This chain joins TRBV27 and TRBJ1-1; D unclear. This TCR was sampled from a man over 45 who received an inactivated influenza vaccine. CDR3 in amino acids: CASSPRTRNTEAFF. The CDR3 DNA reads as TGTGCCAGCAGTCCACGTACGAGGAACACTGAAGCTTTCTTT.